Following are 10 T cell receptor beta chains from one sample sequenced in a study of cytomegalovirus exposure and HLA in healthy donors. Here immunoSEQ multiplex PCR was the method, and the copy in TCRdb shows in-frame clones only, minus some. The sample consists of about 220,000 clones, 85% to 90% of them appearing once. Sequenced material: PBMCs. The receptors originated from a woman younger than 35 in good health and CMV-seronegative.

The J gene is TRBJ1-3, the V gene TRBV19; D not certain. With 4 bases removed from V and 0 bases from J, the gap between germline ends came to 19 bases. Germline V gene data show CDR1 as LNHDA and CDR2 as SQIVND (reference sequence). There are 18 residues in the CDR3. CDR3 loop: CASSKRVETLSSGNTIYF. The DNA for the CDR3 is TGTGCCAGTAGTAAAAGAGTGGAGACCCTGAGCTCTGGAAACACCATATATTTT. Full variable domain (rest looked up from reference TRBV19 and TRBJ1-3): DGGITQSPKYLFRKEGQNVTLSCEQNLNHDAMYWYRQDPGQGLRLIYYSQIVNDFQKGDIAEGYSVSREKKESFPLTVTSAQKNPTAFYLCASSKRVETLSSGNTIYFGEGSWLTVV.

The table lists this clone with a count of one. This rearrangement joins TRBV11-2 to TRBJ2-1; TRBD2 aligns across 8 bases. The ends lost 5 bases at V and 6 bases at J; junction bases unmatched: 12. This CDR3 comprises 16 residues. CDR1 and CDR2 from the germline V gene are SGHAT and FQNNGV. CDR3 residues: CASSPGRGGSGNEQFF. DNA for the CDR3: TGTGCCAGCAGCCCGGGACGGGGGGGTAGTGGCAATGAGCAGTTCTTC.

This clone was found once. This chain uses TRBV5-1 with TRBJ2-1; 9 bases match TRBD2. The CDR3 consists of 16 residues. V was clipped by 4 bases and J by 6 bases; unmatched bases: 11. The germline CDR1 and CDR2 sequences are SGHRS and YFSETQ. The DNA for the CDR3 is TGCGCCAGCAGCGCACCAGCGGGAGGAAGTGTCAATGAGCAGTTCTTC. Translated: CASSAPAGGSVNEQFF.

V gene TRBV7-8 combines with J gene TRBJ1-1; TRBD1 aligns across 8 bases. Germline CDR1 is SGHVS and CDR2 is FQNEAQ. The junction had 4 bases not matched to a gene; V was cut back by 0 bases and J by 7 bases. The CDR3 is 14 amino acids. CDR3 bases: TGTGCCAGCAGCTTAGCTCCGGGACAGGATGAAGCTTTCTTT. This codes for CASSLAPGQDEAFF.

The chain uses TRBV6-5 and TRBJ2-2, with a possible D match to TRBD1 (6 bases). The CDR3 has 15 amino acids. Germline CDR1 reads MNHEY; CDR2 reads SVGAGI. Trimming shortened V by 4 bases and J by 3 bases, and 12 bases separated the two germline ends. The CDR3 loop reads CASSSGQGYTGELFF. The CDR3 coding sequence is TGTGCCAGCAGTTCAGGGCAGGGGTACACCGGGGAGCTGTTTTTT.

The table lists this clone with a few counts. V and J are TRBV2 and TRBJ1-2; 8 bases fit TRBD1. In germline, CDR1 is SNHLY, CDR2 FYNNEI. The CDR3 has 12 residues. Germline trimming cut 7 bases from V and 10 bases from J; bases unmatched to any gene: 8. CDR3 loop: CASKGQGEIYTF. The CDR3 DNA reads as TGTGCCAGCAAAGGACAGGGTGAGATCTACACCTTC. Using reference TRBV2 and TRBJ1-2 for the parts outside the CDR3, the full variable domain is EPEVTQTPSHQVTQMGQEVILRCVPISNHLYFYWYRQILGQKVEFLVSFYNNEISEKSEIFDDQFSVERPDGSNFTLKIRSTKLEDSAMYFCASKGQGEIYTFGSGTRLTVV.

The rearrangement joins TRBV28 to TRBJ2-7; D is unresolved. CDR3 length: 17 residues. Germline loops: CDR1 MDHEN, CDR2 SYDVKM. Trimming removed 4 bases from V and 3 bases from J, with 22 bases in between. CDR3 coding DNA: TGTGCCAGCAGTTCCACCCCCGGGTTATTTATGGGCTACGAGCAGTACTTC. Residues: CASSSTPGLFMGYEQYF.

This chain connects TRBV13 to TRBJ2-1, with 8 bases that match TRBD2. The CDR3 is 16 amino acids. Germline-derived CDR1 and CDR2 are PRHDT and FYEKMQ (reference sequence). J gave up 9 bases and V 1 base, and 11 bases lay outside the gene matches. The CDR3 is CASSLAGGPIDSEQFF. The CDR3 DNA follows: TGTGCCAGCAGCTTAGCGGGAGGGCCAATTGATAGTGAGCAGTTCTTC.

The chain recombines TRBV29-1 with TRBJ2-2; 9 bases match TRBD2. Germline-derived CDR1 and CDR2 are SQVTM and ANQGSEA. The CDR3 totals 14 residues. V was pared by 7 bases and J by 6 bases, with 9 bases of the junction left unmatched. The CDR3 DNA reads as TGCAGCGGCCGCGGGGGGGAAGAGTCCGGGGAGCTGTTTTTT. This sequence encodes CSGRGGEESGELFF.

This clone has only one observation. The chain carries TRBV7-9 and TRBJ2-7, with 13 bases matching TRBD2. Germline V gene sequence: CDR1 SEHNR, CDR2 FQNEAQ (reference sequence). The CDR3 is 17 residues long. The V gene end was trimmed by 1 base and the J gene end by 3 bases; junction bases not matched to a gene: 6. The chain's CDR3 is CASSLGGRTSGSYEQYF. As DNA, the CDR3 is TGTGCCAGCAGCTTAGGGGGGAGGACTAGCGGGAGCTACGAGCAGTACTTC.